The 32 T cell receptor beta chains in this list originate from one sample, sequenced in a study of blood T cell repertoires in COVID-19. Repertoires were generated with immunoSEQ multiplex PCR, while TCRdb's copy carries only in-frame clones and drops some. This sample has roughly 200,000 clones; roughly 91% occur once, and the top ten carry roughly 7.2%. The specimen was PBMCs or T cells enriched from blood (not recorded which). The receptor source for this set is a man aged 30 to 45 in a cohort exposed to, infected with or recovered from COVID-19 (not recorded which).

This clone was recorded once. The chain employs TRBV14 and TRBJ2-1; 11 bases match TRBD2. The CDR3 runs 17 residues. Germline-derived CDR1 and CDR2 are SGHDN and FVKESK. Trimming took 0 bases from V and 8 from J; bases not matched to a gene: 9. The CDR3, as DNA: TGTGCCAGCAGCCAAGATACCCCACTAGCGGGAGTGGATGAGCAGTTCTTC. Translating it yields CASSQDTPLAGVDEQFF. Full variable domain (missing parts from reference TRBV14 and TRBJ2-1): EAGVTQFPSHSVIEKGQTVTLRCDPISGHDNLYWYRRVMGKEIKFLLHFVKESKQDESGMPNNRFLAERTGGTYSTLKVQPAELEDSGVYFCASSQDTPLAGVDEQFFGPGTRLTVL.

This chain uses TRBV20-1 with TRBJ2-7, with 7 nucleotides matching TRBD2. This CDR3 is built from 14 residues. The germline CDR1 and CDR2 sequences are DFQATT and SNEGSKA (reference sequence). Trimming took 3 bases from V and 2 from J; bases not matched to a gene: 7. The CDR3 reads CSASWGGGTYEQYF. CDR3 nucleotide sequence: TGCAGTGCTAGTTGGGGGGGAGGTACCTACGAGCAGTACTTC.

V gene TRBV19 combines with J gene TRBJ1-2, with TRBD1 as a possible D gene (5 bases). Germline V lookup: CDR1 LNHDA, CDR2 SQIVND (reference sequence). Trimming cost V 5 bases and J 6 bases, with 13 bases left between them. The CDR3 has 13 residues. The CDR3 region is CASSDTGSHGYTF. CDR3 in DNA: TGTGCCAGTAGTGACACAGGATCACATGGCTACACCTTC.

This rearrangement joins TRBV7-6 to TRBJ2-1; TRBD2 matches 11 bases. Germline values: CDR1 SGHVS, CDR2 FNYEAQ. The V gene end was trimmed by 3 bases and the J gene end by 8 bases; junction bases not matched to a gene: 9. There are 16 residues in the CDR3. CDR3 coding DNA: TGTGCCAGCAGCTTGGAACTAGCGGGAGTGGGGCATGAGCAGTTCTTC. This translates into CASSLELAGVGHEQFF.

The genes are TRBV6-4 and TRBJ1-1; the match to TRBD1 covers 8 bases. The CDR3 covers 16 residues. Germline V lookup: CDR1 MRHNA, CDR2 SNTAGT. V lost 6 bases, J lost 5 bases, and 14 bases stayed unmatched. CDR3 sequence: CASSAYWTGLRTEAFF. In DNA, the CDR3 is TGTGCCAGCAGCGCCTACTGGACAGGGTTGAGGACTGAAGCTTTCTTT.

The chain employs TRBV5-4 and TRBJ2-1, with D unclear. Germline V gene data show CDR1 as SGHNT and CDR2 as YYREEE (reference sequence). V lost 8 bases, J lost 8 bases, and 11 bases lay in between. The CDR3 has 11 amino acids. CDR3 protein: CASRRSDEQFF. In DNA, the CDR3 is TGTGCCAGTAGGAGATCGGATGAGCAGTTCTTC.

This clone was picked up one time. The CDR3: CASSFSRVMNTEAFF. DNA of the CDR3: TGTGCCAGCAGTTTCTCCAGGGTCATGAACACTGAAGCTTTCTTT. The genes are TRBV28 and TRBJ1-1; TRBD1 might be the D (5 bases). There are 15 residues in the CDR3. In germline, CDR1 is MDHEN, CDR2 SYDVKM. V lost 3 bases and J 0 bases, leaving 11 bases between the germline ends.

This clone was seen at least ten times. One end of the junction does not line up with germline, which may come from a read error. The chain couples TRBV11-2 to TRBJ1-6; D may be TRBD1 (5 bases). This CDR3 comprises 16 residues. The V gene's germline CDR1 is SGHAT and CDR2 FQNNGV. Here the CDR3 reads CASTLPTAGNSSPLHF. In DNA, the CDR3 is TGTGCCAGCACCTTACCAACGGCAGGGAATTCTTCACCCCTCCACTTT.

This clone was recorded once. The chain links TRBV16 to TRBJ2-3; 9 bases match TRBD2. In germline, CDR1 is KGHSY, CDR2 FQNENV. After removal of 3 bases from V and 4 bases from J, the junction contained 8 bases not matched to a gene. This CDR3 is built from 16 residues. The CDR3 nucleotides are TGTGCCAGCAGCCATCCCGTTGCGGGAGGGCCAGATACGCAGTATTTT. Amino acid sequence: CASSHPVAGGPDTQYF. The whole variable domain, remainder taken from reference TRBV16 and TRBJ2-3, is GEEVAQTPKHLVRGEGQKAKLYCAPIKGHSYVFWYQQVLKNEFKFLISFQNENVFDETGMPKERFSAKCLPNSPCSLEIQATKLEDSAVYFCASSHPVAGGPDTQYFGPGTRLTVL.

V and J are TRBV19 and TRBJ2-5; TRBD2 agrees at 12 bases. V lost 1 base to trimming and J lost 5 bases; unmatched junction nucleotides: 5. Germline-derived CDR1 and CDR2 are LNHDA and SQIVND (reference sequence). This CDR3 spans 16 amino acids. In DNA form, the CDR3 reads TGTGCCAGTAGTATAGGACTAGCGGGAGCCCGTGAGACCCAGTACTTC. As protein: CASSIGLAGARETQYF.

This clone was detected only a few times. The identical CDR3 is also encoded by other nucleotide sequences in the sample. The chain carries TRBV2 and TRBJ1-4; 8 bases fit TRBD1. The CDR3 is made up of 13 amino acids. V dropped 5 bases and J dropped 7; count of bases not matched to a gene: 3. In germline, CDR1 is SNHLY, CDR2 FYNNEI. CDR3 in amino acids: CASSPGTGEKLFF. The CDR3 DNA is TGTGCCAGCAGTCCCGGGACAGGTGAAAAACTGTTTTTT.

This clone was observed once. Other DNA sequences in this specimen translate into the identical CDR3. This chain joins TRBV6-5 and TRBJ2-7, with 9 bases aligning to TRBD1. The germline gives CDR1 MNHEY, CDR2 SVGAGI. The V gene end was trimmed by 9 bases and the J gene end by 3 bases; junction bases not matched to a gene: 9. The CDR3 runs 14 residues. The DNA of the CDR3 is TGTGCCAGTTCCCGGGACAGGGCGGGCTACGAGCAGTACTTC. Protein product: CASSRDRAGYEQYF.

CDR3 sequence reads: CASSPGLPLRLRGTEAFF. CDR3 coding DNA: TGTGCCAGTAGTCCCGGACTACCCTTACGCCTTAGAGGGACTGAAGCTTTCTTT. The chain has TRBV19 and TRBJ1-1; no definite D call. From germline, CDR1 is LNHDA and CDR2 SQIVND (reference sequence). The CDR3 loop spans 18 amino acids. Trimming left V 5 bases short and J 5 bases short, with 27 bases between.

The V gene is TRBV6-2 or TRBV6-3, the J gene TRBJ2-1; 8 bases agree with TRBD1. The germline V gene has CDR1 MNHEY and CDR2 SVGEGT. This CDR3 has 15 residues. V lost 2 bases to trimming and J lost 4 bases; unmatched junction nucleotides: 4. CDR3 in DNA: TGTGCCAGCAGTTACGCGGGGACAGGATACAATGAGCAGTTCTTC. This sequence encodes CASSYAGTGYNEQFF.

This chain joins TRBV11-2 and TRBJ1-2, with TRBD1 matching over 7 bases. Germline V lookup: CDR1 SGHAT, CDR2 FQNNGV. The V segment lost 4 bases and the J segment 8 bases; nucleotides outside the gene matches: 16. The length of the CDR3 is 16 residues. The CDR3 protein is CASSSLLSDRVRGYTF. CDR3 in DNA: TGTGCCAGCAGCTCCCTGCTATCCGACAGGGTGAGAGGCTACACCTTC.

The V gene is TRBV11-2, the J gene TRBJ1-4; a weak D match, TRBD1 (6 bases). The CDR3 covers 17 residues. CDR1 is SGHAT and CDR2 is FQNNGV in the germline V gene. Trimming removed 5 bases from V and 0 bases from J, with 16 bases in between. CDR3 amino acids: CASSTGPRTATNEKLFF. Here the CDR3 DNA reads TGTGCCAGCAGCACAGGCCCGCGGACAGCAACTAATGAAAAACTGTTTTTT.

This clone was recorded once. The chain is built from TRBV7-2 and TRBJ1-4; 8 nucleotides line up with TRBD1. This CDR3 comprises 15 residues. J gave up 7 bases and V 5 bases, and 9 bases lay outside the gene matches. CDR1 is SGHTA, CDR2 FQGNSA, per germline. The CDR3 spells CASSADRGWGEKLFF. DNA for the CDR3: TGTGCCAGCAGCGCTGACAGGGGTTGGGGTGAAAAACTGTTTTTT.

The chain uses TRBV13 and TRBJ2-7; TRBD2 aligns across 7 bases. The germline V gene encodes CDR1 PRHDT and CDR2 FYEKMQ (reference sequence). The V and J ends lost 0 bases and 4 bases, in that order; junction bases with no gene match: 3. CDR3 size: 14 residues. This chain's CDR3 is CASSLGASGYEQYF. In nucleotides, the CDR3 is TGTGCCAGCAGCTTAGGCGCTAGCGGATACGAGCAGTACTTC.

V gene TRBV19 combines with J gene TRBJ1-1, with D maybe TRBD1 (6 bases). Trimming shortened V by 4 bases and J by 5 bases, and 23 bases separated the two germline ends. This CDR3 is 17 amino acids long. Germline values: CDR1 LNHDA, CDR2 SQIVND (reference sequence). The chain's CDR3 is CASSNRQAESRGTEAFF. For the CDR3, the DNA is TGTGCCAGTAGTAACCGACAGGCAGAAAGTAGAGGGACTGAAGCTTTCTTT.

The CDR3 nucleotides read TGTGCCAGCCAGGGAGGGGCCTACGAGCAGTACTTC. The encoded protein is CASQGGAYEQYF. The chain is built from TRBV6-5 and TRBJ2-7, with TRBD2 identical over 7 bases. Germline assignment: CDR1 MNHEY and CDR2 SVGAGI. V shed 8 bases, J shed 2 bases, and the junction held 3 bases outside the gene matches. The CDR3 consists of 12 residues.

The chain is built from TRBV5-4 and TRBJ2-1; possible D gene TRBD2, 5 bases. CDR1 and CDR2 from the germline V gene are SGHNT and YYREEE (reference sequence). Between the trimmed V and J ends, which lost 4 bases and 12 bases, there was a span of 17 bases. CDR3 length equals 13 residues. This chain's CDR3 is CASSVTGTRGQFF. The CDR3 DNA follows: TGTGCCAGCAGCGTAACGGGAACTCGGGGGCAGTTCTTC.

This chain joins TRBV27 and TRBJ2-7; TRBD1 matches at 11 bases. Unmatched junction bases numbered 1, after V lost 3 bases and J lost 3 bases. This CDR3 contains 14 residues. Germline loops: CDR1 MNHEY, CDR2 SMNVEV (reference sequence). CDR3 loop: CASSLGQGGYEQYF. DNA of the CDR3: TGTGCCAGCAGTTTGGGACAGGGGGGCTACGAGCAGTACTTC.

This clone was recorded only once. The chain is built from TRBV4-1 and TRBJ2-2, with 8 bases lining up with TRBD2. The J segment lost 5 bases and the V segment lost 4 bases, leaving 12 bases of the junction unmatched. There are 17 residues in the CDR3. Germline lookup yields CDR1 MGHRA and CDR2 YSYEKL. The CDR3 region is CASSPGLVGASTGELFF. CDR3 sequence (DNA): TGCGCCAGCAGCCCGGGACTAGTCGGGGCTAGTACCGGGGAGCTGTTTTTT.

This chain links TRBV5-1 with TRBJ1-1; D may be TRBD1 (6 bases). CDR3 size: 16 residues. Germline V gives CDR1 SGHRS, CDR2 YFSETQ. Trimming left V 6 bases short and J 1 base short, with 19 bases between. The DNA for the CDR3 is TGCGCCAGCATGCAAACAGGGTTACCCGAGAACACTGAAGCTTTCTTT. It specifies CASMQTGLPENTEAFF.

The chain employs TRBV9 and TRBJ2-7; the match to TRBD2 covers 8 bases. V lost 4 bases and J lost 4; bases outside the gene matches: 4. The CDR3 has 13 residues. Germline CDR1 and CDR2: SGDLS and YYNGEE. The CDR3 DNA reads as TGTGCCAGCAGCCCCGGGGGGGGTTACGAGCAGTACTTC. It encodes CASSPGGGYEQYF. Based on the CDR3 plus reference TRBV9 and TRBJ2-7, the full variable domain is DSGVTQTPKHLITATGQRVTLRCSPRSGDLSVYWYQQSLDQGLQFLIQYYNGEERAKGNILERFSAQQFPDLHSELNLSSLELGDSALYFCASSPGGGYEQYFGPGTRLTVT.

The chain links TRBV4-1 to TRBJ2-1; D may be TRBD1 (5 bases). V was trimmed by 0 bases and J by 10 bases, leaving 16 bases between them. Looked up from germline, CDR1 is MGHRA and CDR2 is YSYEKL. This CDR3 contains 15 residues. The CDR3 here is CASSQEGNIAGEQFF. The CDR3 coding sequence is TGCGCCAGCAGCCAAGAAGGGAACATAGCAGGGGAGCAGTTCTTC.

The chain combines TRBV27 with TRBJ1-1; 7 bases agree with TRBD1. Germline CDR1 MNHEY, CDR2 SMNVEV (reference sequence). Germline trimming cut 7 bases from V and 3 bases from J; bases unmatched to any gene: 8. The CDR3 length is 14 residues. CDR3 nucleotides: TGTGCCAGCACCCGACAGGGAGACTACACTGAAGCTTTCTTT. It yields the protein CASTRQGDYTEAFF.

In its sample, this clone was seen once. A junction boundary mismatches the germline segment, possibly from a read error. The rearrangement joins TRBV7-7 to TRBJ2-5, with TRBD2 identical over 14 bases. Germline V lookup: CDR1 SSHAT, CDR2 FNYEAQ (reference sequence). This CDR3 spans 15 amino acids. The DNA of the CDR3 is TGTGCTAGCAGCCGGGGACTAGCGGGAGCTGAGACCCAGTACTTC. It specifies CASSRGLAGAETQYF.

V gene TRBV6-5 combines with J gene TRBJ1-4; perhaps TRBD1 as D (5 bases). Trimming took off 2 bases at V and 2 bases at J, with 6 bases between the two ends. The germline V gene has CDR1 MNHEY and CDR2 SVGAGI. The CDR3 is 14 amino acids. CDR3 in amino acids: CASSYRGTNEKLFF. The CDR3 DNA is TGTGCCAGCAGTTACAGGGGTACTAATGAAAAACTGTTTTTT.

The chain couples TRBV27 to TRBJ1-4, with 7 bases identical to TRBD1. V lost 4 bases and J lost 8; bases outside the gene matches: 10. The CDR3 consists of 15 residues. CDR1 MNHEY and CDR2 SMNVEV come from the germline V gene (reference sequence). Written as DNA, the CDR3 is TGTGCCAGCAGTTCCCATTTACAGGGGCGAGAAAAACTGTTTTTT. It specifies CASSSHLQGREKLFF.

Only one count was recorded for this clone. The rearrangement joins TRBV28 to TRBJ2-7; TRBD1 might be the D (5 bases). This CDR3 is built from 15 residues. V lost 5 bases and J lost 7, with 21 bases in between. Germline CDR1 is MDHEN and CDR2 is SYDVKM. The CDR3 DNA reads as TGTGCCAGCAGTACTGTGGCAGGGTGGTCGGGTGAGCAGTACTTC. Its protein product is CASSTVAGWSGEQYF.

This clone was detected once. The rearrangement links TRBV7-8 to TRBJ1-1, with no clear D. This CDR3 has 13 residues. CDR1 and CDR2 from the germline V gene are SGHVS and FQNEAQ. The V end lost 2 bases, the J end lost 1 base, and 5 bases lay between the germline ends. In nucleotides, the CDR3 is TGTGCCAGCAGCTTAAAACAGAACACTGAAGCTTTCTTT. Encoded protein: CASSLKQNTEAFF.